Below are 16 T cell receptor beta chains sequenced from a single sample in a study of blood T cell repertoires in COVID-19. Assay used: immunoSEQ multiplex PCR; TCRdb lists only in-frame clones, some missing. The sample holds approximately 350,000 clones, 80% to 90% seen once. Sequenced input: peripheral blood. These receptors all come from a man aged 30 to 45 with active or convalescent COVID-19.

The CDR3 protein is CASTDSTSEQFF. DNA for the CDR3: TGTGCCAGCACCGACAGTACCTCTGAGCAGTTCTTC. The V call is TRBV2, the J call TRBJ2-1; TRBD1 is a possible D gene (5 bases). CDR3 size: 12 residues. Germline V gene data show CDR1 as SNHLY and CDR2 as FYNNEI. V was shortened by 7 bases and J by 9 bases, with 13 bases between the two germline ends.

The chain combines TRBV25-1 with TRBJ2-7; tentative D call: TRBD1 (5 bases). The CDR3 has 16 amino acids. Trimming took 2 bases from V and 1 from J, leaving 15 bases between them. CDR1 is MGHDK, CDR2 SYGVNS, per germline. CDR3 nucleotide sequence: TGTGCCAGCAGTGAAAATCCGGTCTCAGGGTCCTACGAGCAGTACTTC. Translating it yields CASSENPVSGSYEQYF.

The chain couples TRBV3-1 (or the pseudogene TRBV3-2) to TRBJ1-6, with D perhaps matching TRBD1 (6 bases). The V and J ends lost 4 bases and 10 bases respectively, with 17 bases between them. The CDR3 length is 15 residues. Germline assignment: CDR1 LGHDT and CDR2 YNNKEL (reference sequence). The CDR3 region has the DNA TGTGCCAGCAGCCGGATTCTACAGGGAGGGTCACCCCTCCACTTT. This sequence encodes CASSRILQGGSPLHF.

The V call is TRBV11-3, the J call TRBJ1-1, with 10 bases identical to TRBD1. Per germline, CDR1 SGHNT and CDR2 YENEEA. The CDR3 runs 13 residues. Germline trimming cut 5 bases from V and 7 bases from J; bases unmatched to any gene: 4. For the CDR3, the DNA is TGTGCCAGCAGCAAACGGGACAGGGGTGAAGCTTTCTTT. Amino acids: CASSKRDRGEAFF.

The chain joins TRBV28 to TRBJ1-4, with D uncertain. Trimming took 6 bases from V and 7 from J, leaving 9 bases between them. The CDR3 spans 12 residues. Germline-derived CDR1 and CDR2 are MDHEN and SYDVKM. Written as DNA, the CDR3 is TGTGCCAGCAGCTCTAATCGTGAAAAACTGTTTTTT. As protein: CASSSNREKLFF.

The CDR3 nucleotides read TGTGCCGTTGGATACGGGGAGACTAACTATGGCTACACCTTC. The encoded protein is CAVGYGETNYGYTF. The J gene is TRBJ1-2, the V gene TRBV11-3; D gene ambiguous. V shed 11 bases and J shed 0 bases, with 16 bases lying between them. Germline CDR1 is SGHNT and CDR2 is YENEEA. This CDR3 region has 14 residues.

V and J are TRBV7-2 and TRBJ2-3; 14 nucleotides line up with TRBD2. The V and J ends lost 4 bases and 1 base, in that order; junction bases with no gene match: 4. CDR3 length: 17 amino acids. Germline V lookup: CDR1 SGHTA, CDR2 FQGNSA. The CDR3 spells CASSWTSGGSGTDTQYF. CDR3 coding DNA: TGTGCCAGCAGCTGGACTAGCGGGGGGAGTGGCACAGATACGCAGTATTTT.

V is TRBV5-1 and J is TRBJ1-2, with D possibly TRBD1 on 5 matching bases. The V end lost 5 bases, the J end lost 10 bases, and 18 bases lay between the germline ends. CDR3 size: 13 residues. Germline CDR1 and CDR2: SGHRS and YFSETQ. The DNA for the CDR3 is TGCGCCAGCAGTCACGGGGCGGGGGAGGACTACACCTTC. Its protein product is CASSHGAGEDYTF.

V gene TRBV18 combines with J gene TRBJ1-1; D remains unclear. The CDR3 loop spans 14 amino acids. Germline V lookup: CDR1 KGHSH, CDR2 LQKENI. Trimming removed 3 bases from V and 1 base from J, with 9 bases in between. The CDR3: CASSPYQENTEAFF. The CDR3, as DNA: TGTGCCAGCTCACCCTATCAGGAGAACACTGAAGCTTTCTTT.

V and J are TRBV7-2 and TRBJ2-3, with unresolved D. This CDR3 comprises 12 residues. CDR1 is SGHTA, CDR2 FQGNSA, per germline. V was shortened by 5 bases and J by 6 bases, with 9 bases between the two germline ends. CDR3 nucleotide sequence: TGTGCCAGCAGCCCTTCCAGGGATACGCAGTATTTT. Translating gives CASSPSRDTQYF.

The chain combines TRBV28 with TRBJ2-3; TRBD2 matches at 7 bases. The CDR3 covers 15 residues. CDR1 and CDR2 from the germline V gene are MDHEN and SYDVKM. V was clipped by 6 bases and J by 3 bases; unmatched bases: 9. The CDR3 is CASSRGTTLTDTQYF. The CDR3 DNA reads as TGTGCCAGCAGCCGGGGGACTACCCTGACAGATACGCAGTATTTT.

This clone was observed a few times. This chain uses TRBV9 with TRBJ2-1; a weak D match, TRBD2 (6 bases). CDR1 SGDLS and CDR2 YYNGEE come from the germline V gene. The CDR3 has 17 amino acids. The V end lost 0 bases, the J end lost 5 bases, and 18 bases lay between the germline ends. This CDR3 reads CASSVERAGGNHNEQFF. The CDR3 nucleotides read TGTGCCAGCAGCGTAGAGAGGGCTGGCGGGAATCACAATGAGCAGTTCTTC.

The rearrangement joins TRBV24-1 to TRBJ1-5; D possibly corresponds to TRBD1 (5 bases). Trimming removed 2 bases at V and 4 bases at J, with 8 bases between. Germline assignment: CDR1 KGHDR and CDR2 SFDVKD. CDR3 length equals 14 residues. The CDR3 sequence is CATSDWGGNQPQHF. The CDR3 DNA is TGTGCCACCAGTGATTGGGGGGGAAATCAGCCCCAGCATTTT.

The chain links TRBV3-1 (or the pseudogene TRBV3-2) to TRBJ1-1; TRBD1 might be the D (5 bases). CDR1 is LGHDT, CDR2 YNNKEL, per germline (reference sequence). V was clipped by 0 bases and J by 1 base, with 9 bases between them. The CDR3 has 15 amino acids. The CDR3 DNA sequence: TGTGCCAGCAGCCAAGAACTGGGGGGGAACACTGAAGCTTTCTTT. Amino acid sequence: CASSQELGGNTEAFF.

CDR3 region: CASSPGQTQYF. The DNA for the CDR3 is TGTGCCAGCTCACCTGGCCAGACCCAGTACTTC. The chain links TRBV18 to TRBJ2-5; unclear D gene. V gave up 3 bases and J gave up 6 bases, with 5 bases separating them. The CDR3 covers 11 residues. Germline V CDR1 and CDR2: KGHSH, LQKENI.

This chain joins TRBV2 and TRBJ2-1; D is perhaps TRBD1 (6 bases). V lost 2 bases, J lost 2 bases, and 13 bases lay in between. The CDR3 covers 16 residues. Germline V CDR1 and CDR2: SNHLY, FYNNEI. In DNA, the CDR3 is TGTGCCAGCAGTGAATTTTCAGGGGCTCCCTACAATGAGCAGTTCTTC. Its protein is CASSEFSGAPYNEQFF.